Following are 27 T cell receptor beta chains from one sample sequenced in a study of naive and memory T cell subsets. Both TRBC1 and TRBC2 were covered by a beta constant-region primer of two equimolar oligonucleotides. The ligated cDNA underwent four PCR rounds using SP2 and nested alpha and beta constant-region primers. A single record per CDR3 protein comes from TCRdb applying MiXCR to the UMI-ligation and nested PCR reads. The data contain approximately 20,000 distinct CDR3 sequences, 8.5% to 10% of them seen just once; the ten biggest clones take up about 20%. Sequencing was performed on central memory CD8+ T cells from blood. These receptors were obtained from a human donor in good health.

This clonotype was observed at least ten times. This rearrangement joins TRBV5-1 to TRBJ2-5; the match to TRBD1 covers 12 bases. CDR3 length: 15 amino acids. Germline values: CDR1 SGHRS, CDR2 YFSETQ. After removal of 4 bases from V and 5 bases from J, the junction contained 6 bases not matched to a gene. The CDR3 here is CASSPGTGGRETQYF. CDR3 bases: TGCGCCAGCAGCCCCGGGACAGGGGGCAGGGAGACCCAGTACTTC. The complete variable domain, with remaining parts taken from reference TRBV5-1 and TRBJ2-5, reads KAGVTQTPRYLIKTRGQQVTLSCSPISGHRSVSWYQQTPGQGLQFLFEYFSETQRNKGNFPGRFSGRQFSNSRSEMNVSTLELGDSALYLCASSPGTGGRETQYFGPGTRLLVL.

The rearrangement joins TRBV6-1 to TRBJ2-3; D is uncertain. The CDR3 length is 15 residues. The V and J ends lost 5 bases and 0 bases respectively, with 12 bases between them. The germline gives CDR1 MNHNS, CDR2 SASEGT. The CDR3 protein is CASSYDVGSTDTQYF. In DNA, the CDR3 is TGTGCCAGCAGTTACGACGTCGGGAGCACAGATACGCAGTATTTT.

A few counts support this clonotype. The genes are TRBV20-1 and TRBJ1-6; TRBD1 agrees at 7 bases. The CDR3 extends over 16 amino acids. CDR1 DFQATT and CDR2 SNEGSKA come from the germline V gene (reference sequence). V lost 5 bases, J lost 6 bases, and 13 bases stayed unmatched. The CDR3 DNA sequence: TGCAGTGCTGATCGACAGGGCCTAAGGGGTAATTCACCCCTCCACTTT. This translates into CSADRQGLRGNSPLHF.

The table lists this clonotype with a few counts. The gene calls are TRBV18 and TRBJ2-5; D call uncertain. V dropped 4 bases and J dropped 2 bases, with 8 bases sitting between them. CDR1 and CDR2 (germline): KGHSH, LQKENI. The CDR3 spans 13 residues. CDR3 residues: CASSQRVQETQYF. As DNA, the CDR3 is TGTGCCAGCTCACAACGGGTACAAGAGACCCAGTACTTC.

This clonotype showed up just a few times. The rearrangement joins TRBV6-6 to TRBJ2-2; possible D gene TRBD2, 5 bases. This CDR3 has 16 residues. V lost 7 bases to trimming and J lost 1 base, with 16 bases between them. CDR1 is MNHNY, CDR2 SVGAGI, per germline (reference sequence). CDR3 residues: CASTPRAPVNTGELFF. In nucleotides, the CDR3 is TGTGCCAGCACCCCGAGGGCTCCGGTGAACACCGGGGAGCTGTTTTTT.

The CDR3 DNA reads as TGTGCCAGTAACCGCCTCCCGGGACAGGGACAGATTGAGCAGTTCTTC. This translates into CASNRLPGQGQIEQFF. V usage is TRBV19 and J usage is TRBJ2-1; 9 positions agree with TRBD1. The CDR3 consists of 16 residues. J was trimmed by 9 bases and V by 7 bases; bases with no gene match: 16. Per germline, CDR1 LNHDA and CDR2 SQIVND (reference sequence).

The gene calls are TRBV6-2 or TRBV6-3 and TRBJ2-1; 11 bases line up with TRBD2. V lost 0 bases to trimming and J lost 14 bases; unmatched junction nucleotides: 12. The CDR3 covers 16 residues. Looked up from germline, CDR1 is MNHEY and CDR2 is SVGEGT. This CDR3 reads CASSYSPTSGEVGEFF. The DNA for the CDR3 is TGTGCCAGCAGTTACTCCCCGACTAGCGGGGAAGTAGGGGAGTTCTTC.

This clonotype was seen only a few times. V gene TRBV12-5 combines with J gene TRBJ2-5; 10 bases are a match to TRBD2. This CDR3 is 18 amino acids long. Germline trimming cut 2 bases from V and 2 bases from J; bases unmatched to any gene: 11. The V gene's germline CDR1 is LGHNT and CDR2 FRNRAP. The DNA of the CDR3 is TGTGCTAGTGGTTTGTTGTGGGGGGAACTAGCGGGACAAGAGACCCAGTACTTC. Translated, it gives CASGLLWGELAGQETQYF. The variable domain in full, completed from reference TRBV12-5 and TRBJ2-5, reads DARVTQTPRHKVTEMGQEVTMRCQPILGHNTVFWYRQTMMQGLELLAYFRNRAPLDDSGMPKDRFSAEMPDATLATLKIQPSEPRDSAVYFCASGLLWGELAGQETQYFGPGTRLLVL.

This clonotype was observed a handful of times. CDR3 DNA sequence: TGCAGCGTTGTCCGACAGGTCGGTCGCTACGAGCAGTACTTC. This encodes CSVVRQVGRYEQYF. V gene TRBV29-1 combines with J gene TRBJ2-7; a weak D match, TRBD1 (6 bases). Germline CDR1 reads SQVTM; CDR2 reads ANQGSEA. This CDR3 has 14 amino acids. Trimming removed 4 bases at V and 3 bases at J, with 16 bases between.

In its sample, this clonotype was seen many times. The chain is built from TRBV4-2 and TRBJ2-6; D is ambiguous. V lost 1 base, J lost 0 bases, and 4 bases lay in between. The CDR3 has 15 amino acids. CDR1 is LGHNA, CDR2 YNFKEQ, per germline. CDR3 loop: CASSQAGSGANVLTF. The CDR3 coding sequence is TGTGCCAGCAGCCAAGCGGGCTCTGGGGCCAACGTCCTGACTTTC.

The chain has TRBV6-5 and TRBJ2-1; D call uncertain. The germline V gene has CDR1 MNHEY and CDR2 SVGAGI. The V end lost 0 bases, the J end lost 7 bases, and 7 bases lay between the germline ends. The length of the CDR3 is 13 residues. CDR3 protein: CASSYSTGNEQFF. In nucleotides, the CDR3 is TGTGCCAGCAGTTACTCGACCGGGAATGAGCAGTTCTTC.

This clonotype was found a few times. V is TRBV7-8 and J is TRBJ2-1; 10 bases line up with TRBD1. Germline CDR1 is SGHVS and CDR2 is FQNEAQ. Trimming at V came to 4 bases and at J to 3 bases, leaving 9 bases not matched to a gene. This CDR3 comprises 17 residues. This CDR3 is CASSSDLGQGIYNEQFF. DNA for the CDR3: TGTGCCAGCAGCTCCGACCTGGGACAGGGGATCTACAATGAGCAGTTCTTC.

This clonotype appeared a few times. J is TRBJ2-1 and V is TRBV2, with 12 bases that match TRBD2. Trimming at V came to 10 bases and at J to 5 bases, leaving 6 bases not matched to a gene. The CDR3 runs to 14 residues. The germline gives CDR1 SNHLY, CDR2 FYNNEI. This CDR3 reads CATLTSGSHNEQFF. In DNA form, the CDR3 reads TGTGCCACCCTGACTAGCGGGAGCCACAATGAGCAGTTCTTC.

This chain joins TRBV6-5 and TRBJ2-1; the D gene is possibly TRBD2 (6 bases). The CDR3 runs 12 residues. Trimming took 4 bases from V and 11 from J, leaving 12 bases between them. Germline CDR1 is MNHEY and CDR2 is SVGAGI. The CDR3: CASSSPGGKQFF. Written as DNA, the CDR3 is TGTGCCAGCAGTTCTCCTGGAGGGAAGCAGTTCTTC.

This clonotype was seen a handful of times. CDR3 amino acids: CSARVADTYEQYF. The CDR3 nucleotides read TGCAGTGCTAGGGTAGCGGACACCTACGAGCAGTACTTC. The V call is TRBV20-1, the J call TRBJ2-7; TRBD2 is a possible D gene (6 bases). The germline gives CDR1 DFQATT, CDR2 SNEGSKA (reference sequence). The CDR3 runs to 13 residues. Trimming pared 3 bases from V and 2 bases from J, leaving 11 bases between.

This clonotype was seen once. V gene TRBV27 combines with J gene TRBJ2-5, with 8 bases that match TRBD2. The V and J ends lost 8 bases and 5 bases, in that order; junction bases with no gene match: 10. This CDR3 has 14 amino acids. Germline CDR1 and CDR2: MNHEY and SMNVEV (reference sequence). For the CDR3, the DNA is TGTGCCAGCGGGGCCGGGGGGGGTGGGGAGACCCAGTACTTC. This translates into CASGAGGGGETQYF.

This clonotype has a count of ten or more. The chain has TRBV27 and TRBJ2-1; possibly TRBD1 or TRBD2 for D (5 bases each). The CDR3 spans 15 residues. Per germline, CDR1 MNHEY and CDR2 SMNVEV (reference sequence). With 5 bases removed from V and 0 bases from J, the gap between germline ends came to 11 bases. DNA for the CDR3: TGTGCCAGCAGTGAAGGGGAGACCTCCTACAATGAGCAGTTCTTC. This translates into CASSEGETSYNEQFF.

This clonotype was found many times. J is TRBJ2-1 and V is TRBV20-1; a weak D match, TRBD2 (5 bases). Germline V CDR1 and CDR2: DFQATT, SNEGSKA (reference sequence). The CDR3 runs 17 residues. The V gene lost 1 base and the J gene lost 2 bases, with 18 bases spanning the gap. The CDR3 DNA follows: TGCAGTGCTAGAGCAGAGGGATTTGACGGTCCCTACAATGAGCAGTTCTTC. Its protein product is CSARAEGFDGPYNEQFF.

This clonotype was found many times. The V and J genes are TRBV6-1 and TRBJ2-6, with D possibly TRBD2 on 5 matching bases. V gave up 11 bases and J gave up 0 bases, with 11 bases separating them. This CDR3 spans 14 amino acids. In germline, CDR1 is MNHNS, CDR2 SASEGT. This CDR3 is CAGSRSSGANVLTF. CDR3 coding DNA: TGTGCCGGGAGCCGGAGCTCTGGGGCCAACGTCCTGACTTTC.

This sequence joins TRBV19 and TRBJ2-1, with unresolved D. This CDR3 has 13 amino acids. V was clipped by 2 bases and J by 4 bases, with 6 bases between them. Germline V CDR1 and CDR2: LNHDA, SQIVND (reference sequence). The CDR3 DNA sequence: TGTGCCAGTAGTATAAAGCAGTACAATGAGCAGTTCTTC. As protein: CASSIKQYNEQFF.

There are many counts of this clonotype. The J gene is TRBJ2-3, the V gene TRBV9; TRBD2 aligns across 12 bases. This CDR3 spans 16 amino acids. V lost 3 bases, J lost 8 bases, and 10 bases stayed unmatched. Germline lookup yields CDR1 SGDLS and CDR2 YYNGEE. The CDR3 DNA sequence: TGTGCCAGCAGCGGCGGGACTAGCGGGCATGTAGGTACGCAGTATTTT. It codes for CASSGGTSGHVGTQYF. Full variable domain (missing parts from reference TRBV9 and TRBJ2-3): DSGVTQTPKHLITATGQRVTLRCSPRSGDLSVYWYQQSLDQGLQFLIQYYNGEERAKGNILERFSAQQFPDLHSELNLSSLELGDSALYFCASSGGTSGHVGTQYFGPGTRLTVL.

The chain employs TRBV18 and TRBJ2-7; perhaps D is TRBD1 or TRBD2 (5 bases each). The germline V gene encodes CDR1 KGHSH and CDR2 LQKENI. The V and J ends lost 5 bases and 2 bases respectively, with 13 bases between them. CDR3 length equals 14 residues. The CDR3 nucleotides are TGTGCCAGCTCAAGTGTCGGGACCACCTACGAGCAGTACTTC. This translates into CASSSVGTTYEQYF.

This clonotype has more than one count but fewer than ten. J is TRBJ2-7 and V is TRBV6-1, with 11 bases aligning to TRBD1. The CDR3 consists of 17 residues. J lost 5 bases, V lost 1 base, and 10 bases had no gene match. Germline V CDR1 and CDR2: MNHNS, SASEGT. CDR3 in amino acids: CASSEESGQGGLNEQYF. CDR3 nucleotides: TGTGCCAGCAGTGAAGAGTCGGGACAGGGGGGACTGAACGAGCAGTACTTC.

Concerning this clonotype: A much more abundant neighbour one base away suggests this may be a read error. The rearrangement links TRBV27 to TRBJ2-5; the D is unclear. Germline V gives CDR1 MNHEY, CDR2 SMNVEV (reference sequence). The CDR3 is 13 residues long. The CDR3 DNA follows: TGTACCAGCAGTTTATATTCGCAAGAGACCCAGTACTTC. Amino acids: CTSSLYSQETQYF.

This clonotype was seen at least ten times. This chain joins TRBV20-1 and TRBJ2-7; no reliable D call. V was pared by 6 bases and J by 0 bases, with 6 bases between. Germline lookup yields CDR1 DFQATT and CDR2 SNEGSKA (reference sequence). The CDR3 has 11 residues. In nucleotides, the CDR3 is TGCAGTGCACTGTACTCCTACGAGCAGTACTTC. Its translation: CSALYSYEQYF.

CDR3 loop: CASTDGPYGYTF. The CDR3 DNA sequence: TGTGCCAGTACAGACGGGCCCTATGGCTACACCTTC. The chain links TRBV19 to TRBJ1-2, with unresolved D. The CDR3 contains 12 residues. Germline V gives CDR1 LNHDA, CDR2 SQIVND (reference sequence). V was shortened by 7 bases and J by 4 bases, with 10 bases between the two germline ends.

V and J are TRBV6-2 or TRBV6-3 and TRBJ1-5; weak D call: TRBD1 (5 bases). CDR1 and CDR2 (germline): MNHEY, SVGEGT. V was shortened by 6 bases and J by 2 bases, with 14 bases between the two germline ends. This CDR3 is 15 amino acids long. The DNA for the CDR3 is TGTGCCAGCAGGCCCCGGGGGGGGGGCAATCAGCCCCAGCATTTT. Protein sequence: CASRPRGGGNQPQHF.